This T cell receptor (beta chain) appears in the sequencing data of a study of tumor-infiltrating lymphocytes in primary liver carcinoma (dated by TCRdb to about 2017). At the level of the whole study: Four to six patients with histopathologically diagnosed primary liver carcinoma underwent surgical resection in China between 2015 and March 2016. TCRbeta repertoire sequencing covered 35 specimens from 5 patients: 25 tumor regions, 5 adjacent noncancerous liver tissues and 5 peripheral blood samples. Of the five patients, three men and two women aged 30 to 69 years, four had hepatocellular carcinoma and one had combined HCC and intrahepatic cholangiocarcinoma. Repertoires from technical replicates were highly reproducible, with mean shared-clone rates roughly 0.87 and correlation coefficients above 0.98. The five patients had tumors staged T1-T3 N0M0, with maximum diameters ranging from about 4 to 11 cm. Each sample produced about 3.5 to 7.13 million productive TCRbeta reads, and read depth showed no significant difference between tissue types. Across five regions of each liver tumor, along with adjacent normal tissue and blood, the study brought together TCRbeta repertoire sequencing, expression microarrays and whole-exome sequencing.

TRIzol reagent was used to extract blood RNA from unsorted whole blood, while the DNeasy Blood & Tissue kit provided the germline DNA. At the time of sampling, the patients had chronic HBV infection and had not received any treatment. Before surgery, roughly 4 milliliters of peripheral blood were drawn into K2EDTA tubes. Overall results and qualifications from the work: The study included only 4 to 6 patients, and the authors note findings should be validated in a larger study. Bulk unsorted samples precluded comparing CD4+ and CD8+ T cell repertoires. Compared with blood, tumors had a significantly larger share of the repertoire taken up by the top 250 clones (p = 0.039). Only the TCR beta chain was sequenced, which likely underestimates true repertoire diversity because unpaired alpha chains were not captured. Repertoire overlap was higher between tumor regions (mean roughly 35%) than tumor-adjacent (approximately 17%) or tumor-blood (approximately 15%) pairs, consistent with antigen-driven expansion.

To note about this clonotype: Its antigen specificity is not known. No much larger clone exists at a distance of one base, and base qualities are not known.

Using a constant-region primer and ProtoScript II reverse transcriptase, TCRbeta-specific cDNA was reverse-transcribed from approximately 500 ng total RNA. Construction of the TCRbeta libraries relied on three nested rounds of multiplex PCR, following a slightly modified ARM-PCR procedure. Each of the first two PCR rounds ran for approximately 10 cycles and used multiplex TRBV1-TRBV30 forward primers together with a Cbeta reverse primer. Sample barcodes and Illumina adapters were added in a final 25-cycle PCR with Deep VentR polymerase. Before sequencing, amplicons of 200-500 bp were purified from gel using a QIAquick gel extraction kit. The TCRbeta amplicons were sequenced with 250-bp paired-end reads on an Illumina HiSeq 2500. The study's own analysis went as follows. Reads were quality-trimmed with Trimmomatic v0.33, and paired reads were merged with FLASH v1.2.11 to recover full CDR3 sequences. V, D and J germline segments were assigned to the rearranged TCRbeta sequences by MiGEC v1.2.1b. Clonotype statistics and Shannon-Wiener diversity indices were computed with VDJtools v1.0.0. To cut down on sampling bias, every analysis after diversity analysis relied on just the 250 most abundant clonotypes from each sample. TCRdb's own reprocessing of the public reads used fastp at Q25 and MiXCR and kept productive beta chains. Here each entry gathers all rows of one CDR3 protein and keeps the most common genes and DNA. What appears here as the V and J calls and clone size reflects TCRdb's work, not the paper's. A total of about 180,000 distinct CDR3 sequences appear in this sample, less than 65% of them only once. The ten largest make up roughly 76% of the sample.

CDR1 LGHNT and CDR2 FRNRAP were looked up in the germline V gene. The germline ends are 12 bases apart after V is trimmed by 3 bases and J by 7 bases. The CDR3 measures 13 amino acids from cysteine to phenylalanine. Here the CDR3 DNA is all that survives: 39 bases in frame from base 1. Material: peripheral blood. This TCR was sampled from a man in his forties or fifties with primary liver carcinoma and hepatitis B virus infection. The receptor chain draws on TRBV12-5 and TRBJ2-5; the D gene is not confidently resolved. CDR3 reads: CASGFEELGTQYF. The DNA sequence is given as TGTGCTAGTGGTTTCGAGGAGCTGGGGACCCAGTACTTC.